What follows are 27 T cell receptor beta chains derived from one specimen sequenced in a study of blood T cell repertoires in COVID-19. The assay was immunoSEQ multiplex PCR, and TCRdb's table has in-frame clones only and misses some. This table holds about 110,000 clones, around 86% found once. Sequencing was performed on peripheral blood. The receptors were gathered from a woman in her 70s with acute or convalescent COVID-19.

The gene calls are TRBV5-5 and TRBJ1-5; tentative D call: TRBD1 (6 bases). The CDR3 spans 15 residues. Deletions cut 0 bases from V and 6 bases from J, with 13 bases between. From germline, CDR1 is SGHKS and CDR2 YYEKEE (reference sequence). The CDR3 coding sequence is TGTGCCAGCAGCTTGGGACCTGGGGGCCGTCAGCCCCAGCATTTT. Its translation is CASSLGPGGRQPQHF.

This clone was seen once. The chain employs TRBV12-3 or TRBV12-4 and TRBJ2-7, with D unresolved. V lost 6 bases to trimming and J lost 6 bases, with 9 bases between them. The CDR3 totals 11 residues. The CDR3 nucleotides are TGTGCCAGCAGCCGAGGAACCGAGCAGTACTTC. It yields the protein CASSRGTEQYF.

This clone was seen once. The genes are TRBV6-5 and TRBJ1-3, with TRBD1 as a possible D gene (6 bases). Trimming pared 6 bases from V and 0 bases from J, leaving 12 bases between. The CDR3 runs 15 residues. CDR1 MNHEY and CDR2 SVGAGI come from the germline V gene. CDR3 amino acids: CASSRTVSSGNTIYF. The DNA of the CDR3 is TGTGCCAGCAGCCGGACAGTTAGCTCTGGAAACACCATATATTTT.

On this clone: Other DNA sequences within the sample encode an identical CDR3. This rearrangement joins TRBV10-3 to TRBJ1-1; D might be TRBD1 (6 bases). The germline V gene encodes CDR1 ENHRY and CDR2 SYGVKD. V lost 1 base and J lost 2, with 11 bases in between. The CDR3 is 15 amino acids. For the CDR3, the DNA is TGTGCCATCAGTGAGTACGGGGGGCGCAACACTGAAGCTTTCTTT. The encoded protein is CAISEYGGRNTEAFF.

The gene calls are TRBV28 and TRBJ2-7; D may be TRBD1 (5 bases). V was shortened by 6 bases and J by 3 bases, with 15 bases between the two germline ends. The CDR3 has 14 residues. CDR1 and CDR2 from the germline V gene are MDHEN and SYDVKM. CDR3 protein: CASSPAGFHYEQYF. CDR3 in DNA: TGTGCCAGCAGCCCGGCAGGGTTTCACTACGAGCAGTACTTC. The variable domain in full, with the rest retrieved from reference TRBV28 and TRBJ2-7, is DVKVTQSSRYLVKRTGEKVFLECVQDMDHENMFWYRQDPGLGLRLIYFSYDVKMKEKGDIPEGYSVSREKKERFSLILESASTNQTSMYLCASSPAGFHYEQYFGPGTRLTVT.

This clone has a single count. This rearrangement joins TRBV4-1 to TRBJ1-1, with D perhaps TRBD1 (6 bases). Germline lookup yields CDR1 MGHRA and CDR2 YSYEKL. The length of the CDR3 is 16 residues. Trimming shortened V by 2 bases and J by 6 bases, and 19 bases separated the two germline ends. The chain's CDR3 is CASSQFPRGAVAEAFF. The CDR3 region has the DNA TGCGCCAGCAGCCAATTCCCGCGGGGGGCGGTTGCTGAAGCTTTCTTT.

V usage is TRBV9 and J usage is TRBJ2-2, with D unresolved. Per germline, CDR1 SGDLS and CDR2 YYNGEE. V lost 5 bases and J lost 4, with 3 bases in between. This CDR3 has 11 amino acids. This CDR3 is CASSLTGELFF. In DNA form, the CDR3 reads TGTGCCAGCAGTCTCACCGGGGAGCTGTTTTTT.

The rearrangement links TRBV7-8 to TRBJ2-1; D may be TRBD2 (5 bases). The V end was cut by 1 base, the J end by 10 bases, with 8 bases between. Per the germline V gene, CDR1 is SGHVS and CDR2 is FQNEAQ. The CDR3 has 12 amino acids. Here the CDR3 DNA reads TGTGCCAGCAGCTTAGACCGGGAAGAGCAGTTCTTC. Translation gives CASSLDREEQFF.

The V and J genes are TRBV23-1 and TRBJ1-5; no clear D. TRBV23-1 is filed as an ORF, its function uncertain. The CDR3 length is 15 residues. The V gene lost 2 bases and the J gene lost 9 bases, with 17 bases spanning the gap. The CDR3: CASSQGGPSPSPQHF. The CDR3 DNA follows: TGCGCCAGCAGTCAAGGCGGGCCCTCCCCATCGCCCCAGCATTTT.

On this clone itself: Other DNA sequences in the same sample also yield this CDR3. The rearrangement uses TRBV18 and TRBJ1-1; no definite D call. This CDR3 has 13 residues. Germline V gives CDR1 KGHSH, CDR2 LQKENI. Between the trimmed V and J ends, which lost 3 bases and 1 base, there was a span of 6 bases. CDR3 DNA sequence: TGTGCCAGCTCACCTACGGGGAACACTGAAGCTTTCTTT. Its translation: CASSPTGNTEAFF.

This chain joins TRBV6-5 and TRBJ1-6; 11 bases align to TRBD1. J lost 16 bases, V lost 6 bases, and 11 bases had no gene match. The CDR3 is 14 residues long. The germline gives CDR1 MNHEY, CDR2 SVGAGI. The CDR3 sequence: CASSSRTGGEQLHF. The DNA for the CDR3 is TGTGCCAGCAGCAGCCGGACAGGGGGCGAGCAGCTCCACTTT.

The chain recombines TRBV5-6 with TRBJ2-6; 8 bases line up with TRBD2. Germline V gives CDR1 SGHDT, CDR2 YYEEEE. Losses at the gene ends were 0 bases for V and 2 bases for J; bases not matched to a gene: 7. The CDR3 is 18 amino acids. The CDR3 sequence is CASSLVGGGWTGANVLTF. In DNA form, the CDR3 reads TGTGCCAGCAGCTTGGTAGGCGGGGGGTGGACTGGGGCCAACGTCCTGACTTTC.

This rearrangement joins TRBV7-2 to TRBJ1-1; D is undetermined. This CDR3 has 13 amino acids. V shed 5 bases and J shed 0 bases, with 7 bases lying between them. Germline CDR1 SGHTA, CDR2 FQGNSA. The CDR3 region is CASSPRVNTEAFF. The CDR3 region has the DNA TGTGCCAGCAGCCCAAGAGTGAACACTGAAGCTTTCTTT.

CDR3 region: CSASGGQVVYGYTF. For the CDR3, the DNA is TGCAGTGCTAGTGGGGGACAGGTCGTCTATGGCTACACCTTC. The V gene is TRBV20-1, the J gene TRBJ1-2; TRBD1 matches at 8 bases. Germline CDR1 DFQATT, CDR2 SNEGSKA (reference sequence). The ends lost 3 bases at V and 4 bases at J; junction bases unmatched: 7. This CDR3 contains 14 residues.

CDR3 in amino acids: CASSDTGLNTEAFF. CDR3 coding DNA: TGTGCCAGCAGTGACACAGGATTGAACACTGAAGCTTTCTTT. This chain connects TRBV6-6 to TRBJ1-1, with D tentatively TRBD1 (5 bases). V was clipped by 5 bases and J by 0 bases, with 10 bases between them. The length of the CDR3 is 14 residues. Germline V CDR1 and CDR2: MNHNY, SVGAGI (reference sequence).

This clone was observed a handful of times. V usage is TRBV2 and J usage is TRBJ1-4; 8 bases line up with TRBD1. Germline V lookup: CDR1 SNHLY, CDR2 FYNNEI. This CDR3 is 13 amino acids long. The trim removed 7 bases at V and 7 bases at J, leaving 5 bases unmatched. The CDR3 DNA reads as TGTGCCAGCAATGACAGGGGCGTTGAAAAACTGTTTTTT. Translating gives CASNDRGVEKLFF.

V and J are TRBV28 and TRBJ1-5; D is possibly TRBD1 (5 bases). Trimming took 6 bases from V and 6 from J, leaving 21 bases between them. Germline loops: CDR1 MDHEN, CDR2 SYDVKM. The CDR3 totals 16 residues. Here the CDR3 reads CASSFTRGGGVQPQHF. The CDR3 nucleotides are TGTGCCAGCAGCTTTACCCGCGGGGGGGGTGTTCAGCCCCAGCATTTT.

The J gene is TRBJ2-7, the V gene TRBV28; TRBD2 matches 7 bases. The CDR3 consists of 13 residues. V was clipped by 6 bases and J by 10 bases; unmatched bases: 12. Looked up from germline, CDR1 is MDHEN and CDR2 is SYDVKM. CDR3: CASSAGLPPPQYV. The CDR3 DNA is TGTGCCAGCAGCGCGGGACTACCCCCTCCTCAGTACGTC.

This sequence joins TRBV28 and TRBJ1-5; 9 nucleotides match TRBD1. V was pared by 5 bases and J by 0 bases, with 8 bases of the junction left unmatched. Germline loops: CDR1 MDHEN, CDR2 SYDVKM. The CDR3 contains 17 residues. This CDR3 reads CASSPVQGAHSNQPQHF. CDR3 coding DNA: TGTGCCAGCAGTCCCGTACAGGGGGCGCATAGCAATCAGCCCCAGCATTTT.

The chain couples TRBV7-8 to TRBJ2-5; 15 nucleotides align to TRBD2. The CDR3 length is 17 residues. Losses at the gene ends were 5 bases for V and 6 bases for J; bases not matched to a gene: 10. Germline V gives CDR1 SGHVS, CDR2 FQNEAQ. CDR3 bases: TGTGCCAGCAGCCCGTGGACTAGCGGGAGGGCCGGGCAGACCCAGTACTTC. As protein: CASSPWTSGRAGQTQYF.

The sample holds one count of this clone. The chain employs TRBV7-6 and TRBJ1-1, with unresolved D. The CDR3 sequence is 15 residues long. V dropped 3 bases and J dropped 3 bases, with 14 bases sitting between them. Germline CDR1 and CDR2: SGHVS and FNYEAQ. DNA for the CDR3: TGTGCCAGCAGCTTCAACACCCCGAGGGACACTGAAGCTTTCTTT. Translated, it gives CASSFNTPRDTEAFF.

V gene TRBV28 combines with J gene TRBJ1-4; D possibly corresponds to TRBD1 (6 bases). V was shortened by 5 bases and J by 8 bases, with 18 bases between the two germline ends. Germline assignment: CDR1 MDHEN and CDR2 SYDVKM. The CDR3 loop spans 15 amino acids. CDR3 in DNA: TGTGCCAGCAGTCCACACAGGGTCGCGGTGGAAAAACTGTTTTTT. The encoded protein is CASSPHRVAVEKLFF.

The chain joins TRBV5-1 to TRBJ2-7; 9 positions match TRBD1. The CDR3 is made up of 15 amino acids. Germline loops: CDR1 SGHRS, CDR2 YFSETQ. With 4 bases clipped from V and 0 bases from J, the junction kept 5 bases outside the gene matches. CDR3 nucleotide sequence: TGCGCCAGCAGCATCGGGACAGGGACCTCCTACGAGCAGTACTTC. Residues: CASSIGTGTSYEQYF.

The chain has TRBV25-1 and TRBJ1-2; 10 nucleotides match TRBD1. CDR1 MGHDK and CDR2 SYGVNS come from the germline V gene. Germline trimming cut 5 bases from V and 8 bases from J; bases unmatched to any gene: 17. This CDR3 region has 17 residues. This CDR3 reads CASSPNRDRGRTGGYTF. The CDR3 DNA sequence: TGTGCCAGCAGTCCAAACCGGGACAGGGGACGCACAGGCGGCTACACCTTC.

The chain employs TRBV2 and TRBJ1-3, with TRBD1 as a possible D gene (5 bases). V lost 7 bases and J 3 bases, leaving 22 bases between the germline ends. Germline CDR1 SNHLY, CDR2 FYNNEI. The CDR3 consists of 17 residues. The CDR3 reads CASTKSGGTGGGNTIYF. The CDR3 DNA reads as TGTGCCAGCACTAAGAGCGGCGGGACTGGGGGTGGAAACACCATATATTTT.

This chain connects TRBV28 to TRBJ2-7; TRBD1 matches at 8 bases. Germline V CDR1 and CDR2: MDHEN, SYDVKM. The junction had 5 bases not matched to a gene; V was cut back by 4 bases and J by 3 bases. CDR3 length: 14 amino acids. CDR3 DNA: TGTGCCAGCAGTTCGACTGGACAGGGCTACGAGCAGTACGTC. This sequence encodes CASSSTGQGYEQYV.

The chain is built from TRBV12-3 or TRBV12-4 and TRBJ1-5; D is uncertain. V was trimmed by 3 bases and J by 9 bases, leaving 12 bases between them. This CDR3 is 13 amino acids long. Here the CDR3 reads CASSFGLSRPQHF. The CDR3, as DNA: TGTGCCAGCAGTTTTGGGCTTTCTCGGCCCCAGCATTTT.